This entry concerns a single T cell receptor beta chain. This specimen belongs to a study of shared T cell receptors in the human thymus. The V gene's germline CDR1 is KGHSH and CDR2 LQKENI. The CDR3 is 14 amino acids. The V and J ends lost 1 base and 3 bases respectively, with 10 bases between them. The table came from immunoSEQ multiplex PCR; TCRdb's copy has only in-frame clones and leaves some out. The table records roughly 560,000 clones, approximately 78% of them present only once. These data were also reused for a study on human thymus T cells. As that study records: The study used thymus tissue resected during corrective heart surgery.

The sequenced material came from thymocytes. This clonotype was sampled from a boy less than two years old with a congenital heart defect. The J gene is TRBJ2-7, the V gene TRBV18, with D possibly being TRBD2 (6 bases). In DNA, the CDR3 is TGTGCCAGCTCACCACGAGTAGCGGTCTACGAGCAGTACTTC. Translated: CASSPRVAVYEQYF.